This T cell receptor (beta chain) was sequenced during a study of T cells in Graves' hyperthyroidism and ophthalmopathy (dated 2019 in TCRdb). For context, the study as a whole: Peripheral blood samples were taken at the time of initial diagnosis, prior to any treatment. To identify TCR V-J signatures that set the groups apart, the researchers used a discovery cohort of 100 patients, made up of 40 to 45 with Graves' ophthalmopathy and about 60 with stable Graves' hyperthyroidism. Prospective prediction of ophthalmopathy was tested in an independent validation cohort of approximately 19 hyperthyroidism patients and 17 patients who later progressed to ophthalmopathy. Thyroid tissue and blood T-cell repertoires from about six Graves' hyperthyroidism patients were also compared in the study. The 100 discovery patients were divided at random into training and test sets in a 7:3 ratio. Following sampling, methimazole starting at 30 mg daily was given to hyperthyroidism patients, and high-dose intravenous methylprednisolone was given to ophthalmopathy patients. According to the paper, TCR Vbeta CDR3 sequencing was carried out on approximately 140 peripheral blood samples, which came from approximately 41 ophthalmopathy, about 75 hyperthyroidism and approximately 17 progressor patients.

Ophthalmopathy patients had moderately to severely active disease, with a Clinical Activity Score of 3 or more, a NOSPECS grade of 4 or more, and a disease duration of less than 3 months. Exclusion was applied to patients with uncontrolled infections, other autoimmune diseases, pregnancy or lactation. Clinical symptoms, serum thyroxine and TRAb, thyroid ultrasound, and orbital computed tomography formed the basis for the diagnoses. PBMCs were separated from 8 to 10 ml of fresh peripheral blood using Ficoll-Paque density gradient centrifugation. Trizol reagent was used to extract total RNA, and RNA quality was then checked on an Agilent 2100 Bioanalyzer. With regard to this clonotype: Its cognate antigen has yet to be identified. One base away there is no much larger clone; base qualities are not given.

The TCR beta CDR3 regions were amplified from RNA transcripts. For the first round of RT-PCR on the TCR CDR3, the HTBI primer set was used together with the Qiagen OneStep RT-PCR kit. Libraries were constructed in a second round of multiplex PCR, after which size selection and purification were performed. Libraries were sequenced paired-end with 100 bp reads on an Illumina HiSeq2000. The study's own analysis went as follows. SOAPnuke was used to process the raw data, with reads discarded if the reads contained adapters or uncalled bases, had a mean Phred below 15, or lacked an exact constant-primer or identifier match. COPE v1.2.5 was used to merge the high-quality paired reads, and each unique nucleotide sequence was defined as a clonotype. MiTCR v1.1 was used to align clonotypes to the IMGT TRBV, TRBD and TRBJ reference segments. Only V-J combinations with frequency above 0.0001, covering 99% to 99.2% of repertoires, were analysed. The TCS score was defined as F50 (clonal expansion) divided by E x V (chaos), with BLOSUM62-based TCRdist calculated between CDR3 peptides within each V-J. Welch's t-statistics and random forest reduced fewer than 550 V-J features to 10 to 15, which were used in a naive Bayes classifier (R e1071). Through fastp at Q25 and MiXCR, TCRdb rebuilt clones from the public reads, retaining in-frame beta chains. Every CDR3 protein is listed once, alongside the most common genes and DNA of its rows. V and J calls and clone size were set by TCRdb, not the authors. The sample has 450,000 to 650,000 distinct CDR3 sequences on record, 12% to 15% of them singletons. Of the sample, around 7% is held by the ten largest clones.

What the work shows at the level of the full study, not this receptor alone: During validation, the model predicted progression to ophthalmopathy a median of about 5.9 months ahead of onset, with almost 71% sensitivity and under 85% specificity. Blood samples also contained most of the expanded thyroid clonotypes (frequency above 0.001), which suggests that blood repertoires may reflect thyroid immune responses. A 13 V-J signature model separated ophthalmopathy from stable hyperthyroidism, with over 85% sensitivity and roughly 82% specificity in cross-validation and 80%/75% in testing. Sample size was not statistically predetermined, and investigators were not blinded to group allocation.

The sequenced sample consisted of blood. This receptor was taken from a woman in her late teens or twenties with Graves' ophthalmopathy.

The CDR3 protein sequence reads: CASGRQGVVVETQYF. The nucleotides are TGTGCCAGCGGGAGACAGGGTGTTGTAGTCGAGACCCAGTACTTC. In this chain, TRBV6-8 is recombined with TRBJ2-5, and 7 junction bases match TRBD1. From the cysteine through the phenylalanine, the CDR3 covers 15 amino acids. Of all the DNA, just the CDR3 is kept, 45 bases in frame from base 1. Germline trimming amounts to 8 bases on V and 5 bases on J, with 14 as the count of junction bases outside the gene matches. CDR1 and CDR2 (MNHGY, SAAAGT) derive from the germline V gene.